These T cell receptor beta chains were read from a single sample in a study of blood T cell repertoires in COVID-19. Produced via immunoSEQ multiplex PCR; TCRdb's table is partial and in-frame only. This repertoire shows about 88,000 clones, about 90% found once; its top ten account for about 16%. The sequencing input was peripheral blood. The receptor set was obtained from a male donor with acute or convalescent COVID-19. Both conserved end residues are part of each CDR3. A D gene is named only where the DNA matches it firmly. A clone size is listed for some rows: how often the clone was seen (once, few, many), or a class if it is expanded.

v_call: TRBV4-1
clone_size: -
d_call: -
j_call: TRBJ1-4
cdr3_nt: TGCGCCAGCAGCCCCTGGGGGGGGGCTAATGAAAAACTGTTTTTT
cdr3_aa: CASSPWGGANEKLFF

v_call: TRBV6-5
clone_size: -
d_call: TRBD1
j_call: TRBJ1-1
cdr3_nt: TGTGCCAGCAGTAAACGACAGGGAATGAACACTGAAGCTTTCTTT
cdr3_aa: CASSKRQGMNTEAFF

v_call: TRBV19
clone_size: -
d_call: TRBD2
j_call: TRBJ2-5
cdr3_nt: TGTGCCAGTAGTTCGGGGGCACTAGCGGGGCAAGAGACCCAGTACTTC
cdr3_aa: CASSSGALAGQETQYF

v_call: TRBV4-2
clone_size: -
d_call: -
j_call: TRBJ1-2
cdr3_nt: TGTGCCAGCAGCCAAGATGCGGGCAGCAACTATGGCTACACCTTC
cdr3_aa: CASSQDAGSNYGYTF

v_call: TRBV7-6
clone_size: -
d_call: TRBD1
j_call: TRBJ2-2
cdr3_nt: TGTGCCAGCAGCCTACAGGGGAGTGGCACCGGGGAGCTGTTTTTT
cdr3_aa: CASSLQGSGTGELFF

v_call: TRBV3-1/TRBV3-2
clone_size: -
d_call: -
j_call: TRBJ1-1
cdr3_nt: TGTGCCAGCAGCCAAGATAACCACCAGCGCACTGAAGCTTTCTTT
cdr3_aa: CASSQDNHQRTEAFF

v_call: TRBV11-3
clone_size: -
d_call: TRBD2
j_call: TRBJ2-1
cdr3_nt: TGTGCCAGCAGCGCCCGCCGACTAGCGGGGGGGCCGAATGAGCAGTTCTTC
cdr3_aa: CASSARRLAGGPNEQFF

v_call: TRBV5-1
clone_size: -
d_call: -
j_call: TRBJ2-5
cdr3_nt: TGCGCCAGCAGTCTATCCGCGGGGGCGCAAGAGACCCAGTACTTC
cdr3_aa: CASSLSAGAQETQYF

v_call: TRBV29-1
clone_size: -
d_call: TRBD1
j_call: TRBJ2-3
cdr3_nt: TGCAGCGTTGAAGTCCGGGACAGGCCCACAGATACGCAGTATTTT
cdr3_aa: CSVEVRDRPTDTQYF

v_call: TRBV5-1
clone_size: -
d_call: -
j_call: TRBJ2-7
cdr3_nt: TGCGCCAGCAGCTTCGTCTCCGGACAGCACGGTTCCGAGCAGTACTTC
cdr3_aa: CASSFVSGQHGSEQYF

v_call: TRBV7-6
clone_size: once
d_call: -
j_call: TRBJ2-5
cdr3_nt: TGTGCCAGCAGCTTAGTGCTAGGGGCGACAGCCCTGGGGGAGACCCAGTACTTC
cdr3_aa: CASSLVLGATALGETQYF

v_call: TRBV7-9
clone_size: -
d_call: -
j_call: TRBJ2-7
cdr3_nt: TGTGCCAGCAGCGAACGGACAGTAACCTACGAGCAGTACTTC
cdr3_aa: CASSERTVTYEQYF

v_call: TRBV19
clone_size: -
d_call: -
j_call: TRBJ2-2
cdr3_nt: TGTGCCAGTAGTATCCCGGGGAGCGCCGGGGAGCTGTTTTTT
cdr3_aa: CASSIPGSAGELFF

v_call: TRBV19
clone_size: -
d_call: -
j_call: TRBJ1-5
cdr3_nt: TGTGCCAGTAGTATAGGACAGGTTTTTCAGCCCCAGCATTTT
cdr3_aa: CASSIGQVFQPQHF

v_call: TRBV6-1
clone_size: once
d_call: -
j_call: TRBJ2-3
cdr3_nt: TGTGCCAGCAGTGAAAGGGGAGATACGCAGTATTTT
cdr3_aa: CASSERGDTQYF

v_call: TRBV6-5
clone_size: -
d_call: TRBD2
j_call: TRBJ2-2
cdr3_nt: TGTGCCAGCAGTCTTAGCGGGGGGGCAATCGGGGAGCTGTTTTTT
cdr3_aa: CASSLSGGAIGELFF

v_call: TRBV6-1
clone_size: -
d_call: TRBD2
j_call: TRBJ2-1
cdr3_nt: TGTGCCAGCAGTGTGTATAGCGGGGGGCCCTACAATGAGCAGTTCTTC
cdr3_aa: CASSVYSGGPYNEQFF

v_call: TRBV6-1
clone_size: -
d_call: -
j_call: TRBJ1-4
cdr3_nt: TGTGCCAGCAGTGAAGCGCTAGGATCTCCCTCTGAAAAACTGTTTTTT
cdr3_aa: CASSEALGSPSEKLFF

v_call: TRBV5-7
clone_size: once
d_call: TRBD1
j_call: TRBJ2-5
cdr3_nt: TGTGCCAGCAGCACCGACAGGGGGCGCGTAGTGGAGACCCAGTACTTC
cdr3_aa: CASSTDRGRVVETQYF

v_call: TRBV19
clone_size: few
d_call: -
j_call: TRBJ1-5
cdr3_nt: TGTGCCAGTACCCCGGAGGGAACCCGCAATCAGCCCCAGCATTTT
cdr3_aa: CASTPEGTRNQPQHF

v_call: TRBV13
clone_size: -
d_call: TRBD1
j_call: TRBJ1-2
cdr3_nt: TGTGCCAGCAGCTTAATACGGTCAGGGGGCTATGGCTACACCTTC
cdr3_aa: CASSLIRSGGYGYTF

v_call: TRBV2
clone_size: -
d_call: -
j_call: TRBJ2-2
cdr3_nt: TGTGCCAGCATCACTGCAGGGAACACCGGGGAGCTGTTTTTT
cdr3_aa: CASITAGNTGELFF

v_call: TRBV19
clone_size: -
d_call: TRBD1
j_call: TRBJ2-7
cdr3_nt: TGTGCCAGTAGTACCCGACAGGGGGCCTACGAGCAGTACTTC
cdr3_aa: CASSTRQGAYEQYF

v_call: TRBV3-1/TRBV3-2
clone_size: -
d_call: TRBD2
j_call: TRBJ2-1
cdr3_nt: TGTGCCAGCAGCCAAGGACTAGCGGGGAGGGATGAGCAGTTCTTC
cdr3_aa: CASSQGLAGRDEQFF

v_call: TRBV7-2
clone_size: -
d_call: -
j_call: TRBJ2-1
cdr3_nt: TGTGCCACTTCCACACCCTTATACAATGAGCAGTTCTTC
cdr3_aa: CATSTPLYNEQFF

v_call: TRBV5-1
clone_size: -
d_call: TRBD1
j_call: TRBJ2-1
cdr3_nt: TGCGCCAGCAGCTTGGAGGGACAGAAGAATTATGAGCAGTTCTTC
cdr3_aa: CASSLEGQKNYEQFF

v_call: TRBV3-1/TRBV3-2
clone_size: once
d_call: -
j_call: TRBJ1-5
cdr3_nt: TGTGCCAGCAGCCAAAACCCGCAGGGAAATCAGCCCCAGCATTTT
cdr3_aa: CASSQNPQGNQPQHF

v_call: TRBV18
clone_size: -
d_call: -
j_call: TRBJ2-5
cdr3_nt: TGTGCCAGCTCACCATTACCGGGGTTTTCCCAAGAGACCCAGTACTTC
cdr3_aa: CASSPLPGFSQETQYF

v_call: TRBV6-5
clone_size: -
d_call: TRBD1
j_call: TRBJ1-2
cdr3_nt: TGTGCCAGCAGTAGGGACAGAATTACCTATGGCTACACCTTC
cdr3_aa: CASSRDRITYGYTF

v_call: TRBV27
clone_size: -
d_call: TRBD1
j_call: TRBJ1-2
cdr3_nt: TGTGCCAGCAGTTTAACCGCAGGGGGCGGACTGACTGGATTCTATGGCTACACCTTC
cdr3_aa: CASSLTAGGGLTGFYGYTF

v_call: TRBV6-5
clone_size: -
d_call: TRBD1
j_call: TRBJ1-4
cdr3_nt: TGTGCCAGCAAGATGGACAGGGTTAATGAAAAACTGTTTTTT
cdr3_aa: CASKMDRVNEKLFF

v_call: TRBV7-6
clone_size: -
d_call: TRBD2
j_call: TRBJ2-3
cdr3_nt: TGTGCCAGCAGCTCCGCACGGGGGAGCGGGGGAAAGCGAGATACGCAGTATTTT
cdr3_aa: CASSSARGSGGKRDTQYF

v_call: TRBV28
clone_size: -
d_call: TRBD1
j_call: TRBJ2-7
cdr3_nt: TGTGCCAGCAGTCTGGCCGGACAGGGGGCTGGAGAGCAGTACTTC
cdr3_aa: CASSLAGQGAGEQYF